Presented here are 20 T cell receptor beta chains from one specimen sequenced in a study of T-cell reconstitution after alpha-beta-depleted transplantation in children. Library preparation (for TCRbeta) was performed with unique molecular identifiers. One entry per CDR3 protein results from TCRdb running MiXCR on the PCR reads. Found here are approximately 630,000 distinct CDR3 sequences, 10% to 15% of them singletons; the top ten hold 0.79%. The sequenced sample was PBMCs, obtained before TCRalphabeta/CD19-depleted stem cell transplant. Receptors originate from a girl aged 2 to 10 with congenital amegakaryocytic thrombocytopenia, due to receive a stem cell transplant.

The chain's CDR3 is CSVVFMDLYEQYF. As DNA, the CDR3 is TGCAGCGTTGTTTTTATGGACCTTTACGAGCAGTACTTC. The chain combines TRBV29-1 with TRBJ2-7; D is unclear. The CDR3 runs 13 residues. CDR1 is SQVTM and CDR2 is ANQGSEA in the germline V gene. V was trimmed by 4 bases and J by 4 bases, leaving 14 bases between them.

This clonotype has a handful of counts. The chain is built from TRBV10-3 and TRBJ2-7; 9 bases agree with TRBD1. The CDR3 loop spans 15 amino acids. Germline V lookup: CDR1 ENHRY, CDR2 SYGVKD. V shed 6 bases, J shed 4 bases, and the junction held 10 bases outside the gene matches. CDR3 in amino acids: CAIRPGQGTFYEQYF. In nucleotides, the CDR3 is TGTGCCATCAGACCGGGACAGGGTACTTTTTACGAGCAGTACTTC.

The chain couples TRBV4-2 to TRBJ1-2; no firm D call. CDR1 LGHNA and CDR2 YNFKEQ come from the germline V gene. Deletions cut 0 bases from V and 0 bases from J, with 14 bases between. The CDR3 loop spans 17 amino acids. CDR3 bases: TGTGCCAGCAGCCAAGATTTGGGCAGGACGACTAACTATGGCTACACCTTC. It specifies CASSQDLGRTTNYGYTF.

Of note for this clonotype: Just one base apart from a much larger clone, this may be a read error. The chain recombines TRBV11-2 with TRBJ2-3; possible D gene TRBD2, 6 bases. This CDR3 is 15 amino acids long. V gave up 8 bases and J gave up 5 bases, with 20 bases separating them. The germline V gene has CDR1 SGHAT and CDR2 FQNNGV. Written as DNA, the CDR3 is TGTGCCAGCTGCCAAATAAGGGGAGGAGGAGATACGCAGTATTTT. It codes for CASCQIRGGGDTQYF.

This clonotype was seen a few times. V gene TRBV11-3 combines with J gene TRBJ2-1, with 9 bases aligning to TRBD2. After removal of 1 base from V and 1 base from J, the junction contained 8 bases not matched to a gene. The CDR3 contains 18 residues. Per the germline V gene, CDR1 is SGHNT and CDR2 is YENEEA. For the CDR3, the DNA is TGTGCCAGCAGCTTAGTTAGTAGCGGGAGTGGGTCCTACAATGAGCAGTTCTTC. Its translation is CASSLVSSGSGSYNEQFF.

This clonotype was picked up many times. The rearrangement uses TRBV5-8 and TRBJ2-3; D remains unclear. Trimming took 2 bases from V and 6 from J, leaving 10 bases between them. The CDR3 has 13 amino acids. Looked up from germline, CDR1 is SGHTS and CDR2 is YDEGEE. CDR3 residues: CASSFGRHDTQYF. As DNA, the CDR3 is TGTGCCAGCAGCTTCGGACGCCACGATACGCAGTATTTT.

CDR3 region: CSATVSGNTIYF. CDR3 bases: TGCAGCGCTACCGTCTCTGGAAACACCATATATTTT. The chain is built from TRBV29-1 and TRBJ1-3; no firm D call. V was cut by 7 bases and J by 0 bases, with 7 bases left in between. Germline CDR1 reads SQVTM; CDR2 reads ANQGSEA. The CDR3 has 12 residues.

CDR3 loop: CASSYGVADTQYF. The CDR3 DNA sequence: TGTGCCAGCAGTTATGGGGTGGCAGATACGCAGTATTTT. The gene calls are TRBV27 and TRBJ2-3; unclear D gene. This CDR3 has 13 amino acids. The V gene lost 4 bases and the J gene lost 4 bases, with 9 bases spanning the gap. The germline CDR1 and CDR2 sequences are MNHEY and SMNVEV (reference sequence).

This clonotype has at least ten counts. V and J are TRBV7-9 and TRBJ1-4, with no clear D. The CDR3 sequence is 14 residues long. Germline V gene lookup returns CDR1 SEHNR and CDR2 FQNEAQ (reference sequence). Trimming removed 3 bases at V and 4 bases at J, with 9 bases between. In nucleotides, the CDR3 is TGTGCCAGCAGCTTCGTACGGGTTAATGAAAAACTGTTTTTT. Encoded protein: CASSFVRVNEKLFF. The full variable domain, with the rest looked up from reference TRBV7-9 and TRBJ1-4, is DTGVSQNPRHKITKRGQNVTFRCDPISEHNRLYWYRQTLGQGPEFLTYFQNEAQLEKSRLLSDRFSAERPKGSFSTLEIQRTEQGDSAMYLCASSFVRVNEKLFFGSGTQLSVL.

This clonotype was recorded many times. The V gene is TRBV5-1, the J gene TRBJ2-1; 8 bases are shared with TRBD2. Looked up from germline, CDR1 is SGHRS and CDR2 is YFSETQ. The V and J ends lost 0 bases and 7 bases, in that order; junction bases with no gene match: 3. The CDR3 contains 14 residues. The CDR3 coding sequence is TGCGCCAGCAGCTTGGTGGCGGGAGGAAATGAGCAGTTCTTC. It encodes CASSLVAGGNEQFF.

This clonotype was seen a few times. V and J are TRBV12-3 or TRBV12-4 and TRBJ2-2, with 12 positions matching TRBD2. The CDR3 is made up of 16 amino acids. Unmatched junction bases numbered 8, after V lost 6 bases and J lost 6 bases. CDR3 sequence (DNA): TGTGCCAGCAGGCCAAGTCTAGCGGGAGGGCCCGGGGAGCTGTTTTTT. Its translation: CASRPSLAGGPGELFF.

This clonotype was counted many times. This chain uses TRBV29-1 with TRBJ2-1; D perhaps matches TRBD2 (5 bases). V lost 6 bases, J lost 4 bases, and 13 bases lay in between. Germline lookup yields CDR1 SQVTM and CDR2 ANQGSEA. CDR3 length: 13 residues. The CDR3 loop reads CSVGRDYYNEQFF. CDR3 nucleotides: TGCAGCGTCGGACGCGACTATTACAATGAGCAGTTCTTC.

There are many counts of this clonotype. The chain joins TRBV4-1 to TRBJ1-1; 10 bases line up with TRBD1. Trimming took 4 bases from V and 0 from J; bases not matched to a gene: 2. CDR3 size: 15 residues. CDR1 MGHRA and CDR2 YSYEKL come from the germline V gene. CDR3 in DNA: TGCGCCAGCAGCCGGGACAGGGGCCTGAACACTGAAGCTTTCTTT. Translating gives CASSRDRGLNTEAFF.

The sample holds a few counts of this clonotype. This chain links TRBV5-1 with TRBJ1-1; D is perhaps TRBD1 (6 bases). The CDR3 length is 16 residues. V gave up 0 bases and J gave up 4 bases, with 16 bases separating them. Germline values: CDR1 SGHRS, CDR2 YFSETQ. CDR3 DNA: TGCGCCAGCAGCTTGGGCCAGGGGCTCTCAAGCACTGAAGCTTTCTTT. It translates to CASSLGQGLSSTEAFF.

V is TRBV20-1 and J is TRBJ2-7; 7 bases agree with TRBD2. Trimming removed 0 bases from V and 1 base from J; junction bases left unmatched: 6. The CDR3 length is 15 residues. Germline lookup yields CDR1 DFQATT and CDR2 SNEGSKA (reference sequence). The CDR3 sequence is CSARDPASGSYEQYF. CDR3 DNA sequence: TGCAGTGCTAGAGATCCCGCTAGCGGTTCCTACGAGCAGTACTTC.

CDR3 amino acids: CASSEATVGPDTQYF. The CDR3, as DNA: TGCGCCAGCAGTGAAGCGACGGTGGGTCCAGATACGCAGTATTTT. V and J are TRBV10-1 and TRBJ2-3; D is unresolved. Germline CDR1 and CDR2: WNHNN and SYGVQD (reference sequence). This CDR3 has 15 residues. V was pared by 3 bases and J by 4 bases, with 14 bases between.

The gene calls are TRBV14 and TRBJ2-1, with D perhaps given as TRBD1 or TRBD2 (5 bases each). V gave up 4 bases and J gave up 5 bases, with 15 bases separating them. The CDR3 is 15 amino acids. The germline gives CDR1 SGHDN, CDR2 FVKESK. The CDR3 here is CASSRAGTRDNEQFF. The CDR3 region has the DNA TGTGCCAGCAGCCGAGCCGGGACCAGGGACAATGAGCAGTTCTTC.

This clonotype occurred a few times. In nucleotides, the CDR3 is TGTGCCACCAGTGACCCGACAGGTGGGAAGACCCAGTACTTC. This encodes CATSDPTGGKTQYF. This chain links TRBV24-1 with TRBJ2-5; D is perhaps TRBD1 (6 bases). V lost 4 bases and J 6 bases, leaving 14 bases between the germline ends. Germline V gene sequence: CDR1 KGHDR, CDR2 SFDVKD. The CDR3 runs 14 residues.

The chain couples TRBV7-2 to TRBJ2-3; TRBD1 aligns across 9 bases. The CDR3 is 15 residues long. Germline V gene sequence: CDR1 SGHTA, CDR2 FQGNSA. The junction had 7 bases not matched to a gene; V was cut back by 3 bases and J by 6 bases. DNA of the CDR3: TGTGCCAGCAGCTTGGACAGGGGTCAAGGGGATACGCAGTATTTT. Amino acid sequence: CASSLDRGQGDTQYF.

The chain links TRBV2 to TRBJ2-2; D is unresolved. V lost 8 bases, J lost 4 bases, and 5 bases lay in between. Germline V gives CDR1 SNHLY, CDR2 FYNNEI. This CDR3 has 11 amino acids. CDR3 sequence reads: CASLFTGELFF. CDR3 nucleotide sequence: TGTGCCAGCCTTTTCACCGGGGAGCTGTTTTTT.